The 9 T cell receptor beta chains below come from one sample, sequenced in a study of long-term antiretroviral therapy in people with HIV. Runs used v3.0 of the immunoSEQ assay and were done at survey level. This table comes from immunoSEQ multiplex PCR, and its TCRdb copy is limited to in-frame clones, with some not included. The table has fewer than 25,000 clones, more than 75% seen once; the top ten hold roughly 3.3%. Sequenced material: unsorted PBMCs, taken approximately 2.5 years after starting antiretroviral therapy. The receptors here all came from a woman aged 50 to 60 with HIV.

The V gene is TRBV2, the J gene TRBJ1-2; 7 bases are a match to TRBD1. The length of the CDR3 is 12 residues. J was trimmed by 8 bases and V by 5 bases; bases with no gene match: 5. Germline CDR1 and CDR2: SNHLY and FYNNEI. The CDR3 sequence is CASSQGVEGYTF. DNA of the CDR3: TGTGCCAGCAGTCAGGGGGTAGAGGGCTACACCTTC.

CDR3 nucleotide sequence: TGTGCCAGCAGTCCCTCTAGGGAGACCCAGTACTTC. This gives the protein CASSPSRETQYF. The chain joins TRBV6-5 to TRBJ2-5, with D unresolved. CDR1 is MNHEY, CDR2 SVGAGI, per germline. The CDR3 has 12 residues. Trimming stripped 5 bases from V and 5 bases from J, with 9 bases between.

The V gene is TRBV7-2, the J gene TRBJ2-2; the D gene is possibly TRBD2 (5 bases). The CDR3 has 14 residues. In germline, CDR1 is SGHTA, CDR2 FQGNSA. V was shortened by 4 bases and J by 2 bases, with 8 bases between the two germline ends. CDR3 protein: CASSSGYNTGELFF. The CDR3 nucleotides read TGTGCCAGCAGCTCGGGGTATAACACCGGGGAGCTGTTTTTT.

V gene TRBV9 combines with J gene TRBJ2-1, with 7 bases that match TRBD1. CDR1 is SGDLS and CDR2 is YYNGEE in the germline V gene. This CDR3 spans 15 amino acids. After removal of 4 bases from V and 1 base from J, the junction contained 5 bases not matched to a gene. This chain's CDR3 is CASSPGGASYNEQFF. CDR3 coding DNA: TGTGCCAGCAGCCCAGGGGGAGCTTCCTACAATGAGCAGTTCTTC.

CDR3 nucleotide sequence: TGTGCCTCAACTGGGGGTGGCACTGAAGCTTTCTTT. This translates into CASTGGGTEAFF. This chain joins TRBV30 and TRBJ1-1; perhaps TRBD1 as D (5 bases). Germline V lookup: CDR1 GTSNPN, CDR2 SVGIG (reference sequence). The V and J ends lost 7 bases and 4 bases respectively, with 13 bases between them. The CDR3 runs 12 residues.

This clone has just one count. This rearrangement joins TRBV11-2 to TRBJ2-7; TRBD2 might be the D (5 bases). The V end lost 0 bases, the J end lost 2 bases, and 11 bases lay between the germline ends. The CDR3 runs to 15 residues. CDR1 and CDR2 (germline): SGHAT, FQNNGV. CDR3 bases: TGTGCCAGCAGCTTAGATCAAGCGGCAACCTACGAGCAGTACTTC. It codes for CASSLDQAATYEQYF.

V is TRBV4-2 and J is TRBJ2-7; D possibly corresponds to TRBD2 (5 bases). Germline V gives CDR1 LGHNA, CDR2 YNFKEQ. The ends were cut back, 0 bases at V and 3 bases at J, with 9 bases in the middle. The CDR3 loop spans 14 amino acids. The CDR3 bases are TGTGCCAGCAGCCAAGATCTGGACTTCTACGAGCAGTACTTC. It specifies CASSQDLDFYEQYF.

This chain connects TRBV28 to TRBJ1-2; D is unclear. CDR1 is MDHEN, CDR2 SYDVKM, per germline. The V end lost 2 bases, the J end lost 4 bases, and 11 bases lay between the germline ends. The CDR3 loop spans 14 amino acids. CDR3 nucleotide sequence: TGTGCCAGCAGTTTAAGGGTTCCCCGCTATGGCTACACCTTC. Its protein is CASSLRVPRYGYTF.

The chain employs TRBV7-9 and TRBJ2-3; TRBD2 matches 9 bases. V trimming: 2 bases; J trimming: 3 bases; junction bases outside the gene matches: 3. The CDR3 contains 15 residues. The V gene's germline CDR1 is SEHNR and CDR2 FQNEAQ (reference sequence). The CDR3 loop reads CASSLSSGVTDTQYF. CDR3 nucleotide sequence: TGTGCCAGCAGCTTATCTAGCGGGGTAACAGATACGCAGTATTTT.